The clone carrying this T cell receptor (beta chain) appeared many times. Its antigen is undetermined. Losses at the gene ends were 6 bases for V and 3 bases for J; bases not matched to a gene: 12. Germline V gene sequence: CDR1 DFQATT, CDR2 SNEGSKA (reference sequence). This CDR3 is built from 17 residues. These data come from a study of T-cell memory formation after mild COVID-19. Regarding the study as a whole: Of the contracting clones, CD4+ ones lay mainly in CM and EM, and CD8+ ones in EMRA.

MiXCR, applied by TCRdb to the 5' RACE reads, yields one record per CDR3 protein. The repertoire holds about 270,000 distinct CDR3 sequences, roughly 18% seen once, with 20% to 25% in the top ten. The source of this sequence is a man between 18 and 35 years old who had mild COVID-19 (a few samples of this study predate the infection). Cell type and time point are not known. The chain carries TRBV20-1 and TRBJ2-3, with TRBD2 matching 13 bases. Material for sequencing was PBMCs or a T cell subset sorted from them (not recorded which). As DNA, the CDR3 is TGCAGTGCGACGACTAGCGGGGGGCCCCTTGTTACAGATACGCAGTATTTT. Translating gives CSATTSGGPLVTDTQYF.